The 12 T cell receptor beta chains reported below all come from one sample, sequenced in a study of T-cell memory formation after mild COVID-19. MiXCR, applied by TCRdb to the 5' RACE reads, yields one record per CDR3 protein. The repertoire holds approximately 210,000 distinct CDR3 sequences, with over 9.5% as singletons. Sequencing was performed on PBMCs or a T cell subset sorted from them (not recorded which). The receptors were gathered from a man younger than 30 who had mild COVID-19 (a few samples of this study predate the infection). Cell type and time point are not known.

The gene calls are TRBV7-9 and TRBJ2-7; D uncertain. The CDR3 has 13 residues. V was shortened by 5 bases and J by 3 bases, with 11 bases between the two germline ends. Germline loops: CDR1 SEHNR, CDR2 FQNEAQ (reference sequence). The CDR3 DNA sequence: TGTGCCAGCAGCCCAGCCACGAACTACGAGCAGTACGTC. It specifies CASSPATNYEQYV.

This clonotype has only a few counts. The chain uses TRBV3-1 and TRBJ1-2; no firm D call. Trimming shortened V by 1 base and J by 8 bases, and 11 bases separated the two germline ends. This CDR3 region has 13 residues. Germline lookup yields CDR1 LGHDT and CDR2 YNNKEL (reference sequence). The CDR3 bases are TGTGCCAGCAGCCAAGTCCGATCTTCCGGCTACACCTTC. Residues: CASSQVRSSGYTF.

The chain couples TRBV5-1 to TRBJ1-3; no reliable D call. Per germline, CDR1 SGHRS and CDR2 YFSETQ. Trimming shortened V by 0 bases and J by 2 bases, and 9 bases separated the two germline ends. This CDR3 has 15 amino acids. The CDR3 region is CASSLGTRTGNTIYF. In DNA form, the CDR3 reads TGCGCCAGCAGCTTGGGGACGCGGACTGGAAACACCATATATTTT.

The chain joins TRBV5-1 to TRBJ2-2; D possibly corresponds to TRBD1 (5 bases). CDR1 SGHRS and CDR2 YFSETQ come from the germline V gene. The ends were cut back, 0 bases at V and 3 bases at J, with 9 bases in the middle. The CDR3 consists of 15 residues. CDR3 coding DNA: TGCGCCAGCAGCTTGGTAACAGGCGACACCGGGGAGCTGTTTTTT. Translated, it gives CASSLVTGDTGELFF. Full variable domain (remainder filled in from reference TRBV5-1 and TRBJ2-2): KAGVTQTPRYLIKTRGQQVTLSCSPISGHRSVSWYQQTPGQGLQFLFEYFSETQRNKGNFPGRFSGRQFSNSRSEMNVSTLELGDSALYLCASSLVTGDTGELFFGEGSRLTVL.

This clonotype was recorded at least ten times. The chain uses TRBV14 and TRBJ2-3, with 8 bases fitting TRBD2. This CDR3 has 16 amino acids. Germline values: CDR1 SGHDN, CDR2 FVKESK. Germline trimming cut 4 bases from V and 0 bases from J; bases unmatched to any gene: 6. DNA for the CDR3: TGTGCCAGCAGCCCCTATAGCGGGGCTAGCACAGATACGCAGTATTTT. Translation gives CASSPYSGASTDTQYF.

The sample holds many counts of this clonotype. This chain connects TRBV7-2 to TRBJ1-1; D is unclear. CDR1 is SGHTA and CDR2 is FQGNSA in the germline V gene. V dropped 5 bases and J dropped 3 bases, with 10 bases sitting between them. The CDR3 is 13 amino acids. This CDR3 reads CASSLHRDTEAFF. The CDR3 DNA is TGTGCCAGCAGCCTACATCGGGACACTGAAGCTTTCTTT.

The gene calls are TRBV5-1 and TRBJ1-1; D gene uncertain. Germline CDR1 SGHRS, CDR2 YFSETQ. The CDR3 is made up of 16 amino acids. V lost 1 base and J 0 bases, leaving 13 bases between the germline ends. CDR3 sequence reads: CASSLPQRALNTEAFF. The CDR3 nucleotides read TGCGCCAGCAGCTTGCCACAGAGGGCGTTGAACACTGAAGCTTTCTTT. The entire variable domain, with the rest obtained from reference TRBV5-1 and TRBJ1-1, is as follows: KAGVTQTPRYLIKTRGQQVTLSCSPISGHRSVSWYQQTPGQGLQFLFEYFSETQRNKGNFPGRFSGRQFSNSRSEMNVSTLELGDSALYLCASSLPQRALNTEAFFGQGTRLTVV.

In this sample, this clonotype turned up a few times. The chain employs TRBV23-1 and TRBJ1-4; tentatively, D is TRBD1 (6 bases). TRBV23-1 is an ORF; its function is uncertain. Trimming left V 4 bases short and J 0 bases short, with 18 bases between. The CDR3 runs to 18 residues. CDR3 coding DNA: TGCGCCAGCAGTCCTATACAGGGAGAGGGTGCAACTAATGAAAAACTGTTTTTT. It encodes CASSPIQGEGATNEKLFF.

This clonotype was counted between two and nine times. This chain connects TRBV4-3 to TRBJ1-2; D might be TRBD1 (6 bases). This CDR3 spans 13 amino acids. Germline-derived CDR1 and CDR2 are LGHNA and YSLEER. Trimming took off 4 bases at V and 6 bases at J, with 12 bases between the two ends. CDR3 region: CASSPWTADGYTF. CDR3 in DNA: TGCGCCAGCAGCCCGTGGACAGCTGATGGCTACACCTTC.

The V call is TRBV12-3 or TRBV12-4, the J call TRBJ1-1; the D gene is possibly TRBD1 (5 bases). The CDR3 has 12 amino acids. Trimming took off 3 bases at V and 7 bases at J, with 9 bases between the two ends. CDR3 region: CASSLTAFEAFF. The CDR3 nucleotides read TGTGCCAGCAGTTTGACAGCGTTTGAAGCTTTCTTT.

The V gene is TRBV5-1, the J gene TRBJ2-2, with 8 nucleotides matching TRBD1. The CDR3 consists of 15 residues. Germline V gives CDR1 SGHRS, CDR2 YFSETQ. Trimming took 4 bases from V and 4 from J; bases not matched to a gene: 6. CDR3 sequence (DNA): TGCGCCAGCAGCGAAACAGGGGGAAGCACCGGGGAGCTGTTTTTT. Translating it yields CASSETGGSTGELFF. The entire variable domain, with the rest obtained from reference TRBV5-1 and TRBJ2-2, is as follows: KAGVTQTPRYLIKTRGQQVTLSCSPISGHRSVSWYQQTPGQGLQFLFEYFSETQRNKGNFPGRFSGRQFSNSRSEMNVSTLELGDSALYLCASSETGGSTGELFFGEGSRLTVL.

The chain is built from TRBV21-1 and TRBJ2-7; the table's D gene call, TRBD2, was not cross checked with the DNA. TRBV21-1 is a pseudogene. CDR3 length: 13 amino acids. CDR3 region: CASRSGRIYEQYF. CDR3 in DNA: TGTGCCAGCAGGAGTGGGAGGATCTACGAGCAGTACTTC.